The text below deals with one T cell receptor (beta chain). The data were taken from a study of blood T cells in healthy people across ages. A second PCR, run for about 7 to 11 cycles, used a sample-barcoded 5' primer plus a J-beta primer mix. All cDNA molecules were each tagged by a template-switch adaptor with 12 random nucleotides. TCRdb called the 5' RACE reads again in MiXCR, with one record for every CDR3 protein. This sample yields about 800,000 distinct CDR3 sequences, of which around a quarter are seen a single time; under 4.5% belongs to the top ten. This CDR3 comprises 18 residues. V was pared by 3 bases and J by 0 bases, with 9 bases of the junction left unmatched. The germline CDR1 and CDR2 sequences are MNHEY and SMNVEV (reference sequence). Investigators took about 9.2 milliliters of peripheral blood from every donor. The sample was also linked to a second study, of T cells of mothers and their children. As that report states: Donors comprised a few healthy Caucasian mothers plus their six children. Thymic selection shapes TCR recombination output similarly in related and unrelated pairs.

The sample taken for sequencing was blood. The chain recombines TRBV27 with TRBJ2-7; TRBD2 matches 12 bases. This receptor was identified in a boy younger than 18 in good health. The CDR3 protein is CASSFAPGLAGSSYEQYF. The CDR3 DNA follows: TGTGCCAGCAGTTTTGCCCCCGGACTAGCGGGAAGCTCCTACGAGCAGTACTTC.